The rows below give T cell receptor beta chains drawn from one sample of a study of Ad26.COV2.S vaccination and SARS-CoV-2 variants. This table comes from immunoSEQ multiplex PCR, and its TCRdb copy is limited to in-frame clones, with some not included. Altogether about 480,000 clones are present, roughly 89% being singletons, with the ten largest covering roughly 12%. The sample here was peripheral blood, taken in a trial of Ad26.COV2.S vaccine versus placebo. These TCRs come from a person aged 18-60 years who received the Ad26.COV2.S COVID-19 vaccine or a placebo. The CDR3 runs from the conserved cysteine through the conserved F or W. D genes are given only for firm matches. The listing skips clone size in some rows; elsewhere it reads once, few, many or a size class.

size,J,V,D,CDR3,DNA
few,TRBJ1-5,TRBV28,-,CASSFGRGNQPQHF,TGTGCCAGCAGTTTCGGGCGGGGCAATCAGCCCCAGCATTTT
-,TRBJ2-1,TRBV19,TRBD2,CASSKSELAHYNEQFF,TGTGCCAGTAGTAAGTCGGAACTAGCGCACTACAATGAGCAGTTCTTC
-,TRBJ2-5,TRBV5-4,-,CASSLAGAHETQYF,TGTGCCAGCAGCTTGGCGGGGGCCCACGAGACCCAGTACTTC
-,TRBJ2-1,TRBV7-3,-,CASSRTETYNEQFF,TGTGCCAGCAGTCGAACAGAGACTTACAATGAGCAGTTCTTC
-,TRBJ2-7,TRBV18,-,CASSPVGRSYEQYF,TGTGCCAGCTCACCCGTCGGAAGGTCCTACGAGCAGTACTTC
-,TRBJ2-2,TRBV9,-,CASSVVPEDTGELFF,TGTGCCAGCAGCGTAGTGCCTGAGGACACCGGGGAGCTGTTTTTT
-,TRBJ1-5,TRBV27,-,CASSEMGVNQPQHF,TGTGCCAGCAGTGAAATGGGGGTCAATCAGCCCCAGCATTTT
-,TRBJ1-2,TRBV29-1,-,CSVEVRGSYTF,TGCAGCGTTGAAGTCCGGGGGAGCTACACCTTC
-,TRBJ2-1,TRBV7-2,-,CASSLGRDPLFEQFF,TGTGCCAGCAGCTTAGGTAGGGACCCCCTTTTTGAGCAGTTCTTC
few,TRBJ1-2,TRBV4-1,-,CASSHYAGQAYGYTF,TGCGCCAGCAGCCATTACGCGGGACAAGCCTATGGCTACACCTTC
-,TRBJ2-3,TRBV5-1,TRBD2,CASSSLAELTDTQYF,TGCGCCAGCAGCTCCCTAGCGGAGCTCACAGATACGCAGTATTTT
-,TRBJ1-6,TRBV7-2,-,CASSLAGGNSPLHF,TGTGCCAGCAGCTTAGCAGGGGGGAATTCACCCCTCCACTTT
-,TRBJ2-2,TRBV5-1,-,CASSLGGRTGELFF,TGCGCCAGCAGTCTGGGGGGCCGAACCGGGGAGCTGTTTTTT
-,TRBJ1-4,TRBV18,-,CASSPEIGSRATNEKLFF,TGTGCCAGCTCACCAGAGATCGGATCCCGGGCAACTAATGAAAAACTGTTTTTT
-,TRBJ2-6,TRBV10-3,TRBD1,CATKEGQGHSGANVLTF,TGTGCCACCAAAGAAGGACAGGGGCATAGCGGGGCCAACGTCCTGACTTTC
-,TRBJ2-3,TRBV14,-,CASSQSSGPGLYTQYF,TGTGCCAGCAGCCAAAGTTCAGGGCCAGGGCTATATACGCAGTATTTT
once,TRBJ2-1,TRBV18,-,CANSPLGGGGYNEQFF,TGTGCCAACTCACCACTCGGGGGAGGGGGCTACAATGAGCAGTTCTTC
once,TRBJ2-1,TRBV19,TRBD2,CASTILAGGPGEQFF,TGTGCCAGTACCATACTAGCGGGAGGACCAGGCGAGCAGTTCTTC
-,TRBJ1-1,TRBV18,-,CASSPRLGEAFF,TGTGCCAGCTCACCGCGTTTGGGTGAAGCTTTCTTT
-,TRBJ1-1,TRBV5-1,TRBD1,CASSPRTGGMDTEAFF,TGCGCCAGCAGCCCTAGGACAGGGGGGATGGATACTGAAGCTTTCTTT
-,TRBJ2-1,TRBV5-6,TRBD1,CASSIQGASEQFF,TGTGCCAGCAGCATACAGGGGGCTAGTGAGCAGTTCTTC
-,TRBJ2-3,TRBV4-3,-,CASSQGVAGTTDTQYF,TGCGCCAGCAGCCAAGGAGTGGCGGGAACAACAGATACGCAGTATTTT
many,TRBJ2-2,TRBV11-1,TRBD1,CASRIRTGGYGELFF,TGTGCCAGCAGGATTCGGACAGGGGGCTACGGGGAGCTGTTTTTT
-,TRBJ1-3,TRBV5-1,-,CASSLGKGPSSGNTIYF,TGCGCCAGCAGCTTGGGAAAGGGGCCGAGCTCTGGAAACACCATATATTTT
-,TRBJ1-1,TRBV28,-,CASSNPAGFEAFF,TGTGCCAGCAGTAACCCCGCTGGTTTTGAAGCTTTCTTT
once,TRBJ1-1,TRBV6-1,TRBD1,CASSEQGAGEAFF,TGTGCCAGCAGTGAGCAGGGGGCTGGTGAAGCTTTCTTT
few,TRBJ1-2,TRBV6-5,-,CASSYSSRGYGYTF,TGTGCCAGCAGTTACTCTAGTCGGGGCTATGGCTACACCTTC
-,TRBJ1-6,TRBV6-2/TRBV6-3,-,CASSSPLGRAQDSPLHF,TGTGCCAGCAGTTCTCCCCTCGGCAGGGCCCAGGATTCACCCCTCCACTTT
-,TRBJ1-3,TRBV5-1,-,CASSYFLRENSGNTIYF,TGCGCCAGCAGCTATTTCCTCCGGGAAAACTCTGGAAACACCATATATTTT
-,TRBJ2-2,TRBV28,-,CASRRHREWAGELFF,TGTGCCAGCCGACGGCACCGCGAGTGGGCCGGGGAGCTGTTTTTT
-,TRBJ1-2,TRBV10-3,TRBD1,CAIKTGGFGYTF,TGTGCCATCAAGACAGGGGGCTTTGGCTACACCTTC
-,TRBJ2-2,TRBV5-5,-,CASSPSSPWNTGELFF,TGTGCCAGCAGCCCTTCTTCGCCTTGGAACACCGGGGAGCTGTTTTTT
-,TRBJ2-1,TRBV11-1,TRBD2,CASSFTSGRAANEQFF,TGTGCCAGCAGCTTCACTAGCGGGAGGGCCGCCAATGAGCAGTTCTTC
-,TRBJ2-2,TRBV5-4,TRBD2,CASRQGTSGRESGELFF,TGTGCCAGCAGACAGGGGACTAGCGGGAGAGAATCCGGGGAGCTGTTTTTT
once,TRBJ1-1,TRBV2,TRBD1,CASSETGVDAEAFF,TGTGCCAGCAGTGAAACAGGGGTAGATGCTGAAGCTTTCTTT
-,TRBJ1-1,TRBV7-3,-,CASSLMRIMNTEAFF,TGTGCCAGCAGCTTAATGAGGATTATGAACACTGAAGCTTTCTTT
-,TRBJ1-1,TRBV5-4,-,CASSLGSTTEAFF,TGTGCCAGCAGCTTAGGTTCGACCACTGAAGCTTTCTTT
-,TRBJ1-6,TRBV9,-,CASSASPFNSPLHF,TGTGCCAGCAGCGCAAGTCCGTTTAATTCACCCCTCCACTTT
-,TRBJ2-7,TRBV28,-,CASSTDSGFGVEQYF,TGTGCCAGCAGCACTGATAGCGGATTCGGGGTCGAGCAGTACTTC
-,TRBJ2-3,TRBV10-3,TRBD2,CAISAGLAGTDTQYF,TGTGCCATCAGTGCGGGGCTAGCGGGCACAGATACGCAGTATTTT
-,TRBJ2-5,TRBV4-1,TRBD1,CASSQGSGTVQETQYF,TGCGCCAGCAGCCAAGGGTCCGGGACAGTTCAAGAGACCCAGTACTTC
-,TRBJ2-7,TRBV9,TRBD1,CASTHQTGSCEQYF,TGTGCCAGCACCCACCAGACAGGGTCGTGCGAGCAGTACTTC
once,TRBJ1-3,TRBV28,-,CASSLGRQASGDTIYF,TGTGCCAGCAGTTTAGGGAGACAGGCCTCAGGGGACACCATATATTTT
-,TRBJ1-1,TRBV14,-,CASSEWGNTEAFF,TGTGCCAGCAGCGAATGGGGGAACACTGAAGCTTTCTTT
-,TRBJ2-1,TRBV19,-,CASSTGRQDGGEQFF,TGTGCCAGTAGCACCGGGAGACAAGATGGGGGGGAGCAGTTCTTC